This T cell receptor (beta chain) originates from a study of blood T cells in healthy people across ages. Study-wide findings and caveats: Per million T cells, TCR beta diversity dropped about linearly as age rose.

Each sample used at least 6 million PBMCs. Details on this clonotype: Antigen unknown.

Alongside a J-beta primer mix, a sample-barcoded 5' primer served in a second PCR lasting 7 to 11 cycles. The authors tagged each cDNA molecule using a template-switch adaptor with 12 random nucleotides. TCRdb re-called the 5' RACE reads through MiXCR, storing one row per CDR3 protein. The sample contains about 800,000 distinct CDR3 sequences, 58% of which appear only once. The ends lost 3 bases at V and 5 bases at J; junction bases unmatched: 7. The CDR3 extends over 15 amino acids. Sequenced input: blood. The chain is built from TRBV12-3 or TRBV12-4 and TRBJ2-5; TRBD2 matches at 9 bases. The receptor's source is a man younger than 45 in good health. Here the CDR3 reads CASSFQRGEKETQYF. CDR3 DNA: TGTGCCAGCAGTTTTCAGCGGGGGGAAAAGGAGACCCAGTACTTC.